The 28 T cell receptor beta chains reported below all come from one sample, sequenced in a study of OX40 agonist ivuxolimab in advanced cancers. Clones were read by immunoSEQ multiplex PCR, and TCRdb kept only the in-frame ones, dropping some. The table has more than 40,000 clones, 88% seen once. The source was CD4+ or CD8+ T cells sorted from blood, collected in a trial of the OX40 agonist ivuxolimab. The receptors were gathered from an adult with an advanced solid tumor such as melanoma, head and neck, liver or kidney cancer.

The chain recombines TRBV2 with TRBJ1-5, with D perhaps matching TRBD1 (6 bases). The length of the CDR3 is 19 residues. The germline CDR1 and CDR2 sequences are SNHLY and FYNNEI. The germline V and J ends were trimmed by 2 bases and 0 bases, with 20 bases remaining between them. The CDR3 sequence is CASSESPAQRGYSNQPQHF. The CDR3 region has the DNA TGTGCCAGCAGTGAATCCCCCGCACAAAGGGGGTATAGCAATCAGCCCCAGCATTTT.

The V call is TRBV7-2, the J call TRBJ1-6, with 7 nucleotides matching TRBD1. V dropped 4 bases and J dropped 0; count of bases not matched to a gene: 3. Germline loops: CDR1 SGHTA, CDR2 FQGNSA. CDR3 size: 16 residues. CDR3 amino acids: CASSSGQSSYNSPLHF. CDR3 nucleotide sequence: TGTGCCAGCAGCTCGGGACAGAGCTCCTATAATTCACCCCTCCACTTT.

V is TRBV6-1 and J is TRBJ1-1; TRBD1 matches 8 bases. This CDR3 is built from 15 residues. The V gene's germline CDR1 is MNHNS and CDR2 SASEGT. J gave up 5 bases and V 5 bases, and 10 bases lay outside the gene matches. CDR3 sequence: CASSQGQAMGTEAFF. In DNA, the CDR3 is TGTGCCAGCAGTCAGGGACAGGCCATGGGAACTGAAGCTTTCTTT.

V is TRBV5-1 and J is TRBJ2-5, with TRBD1 identical over 9 bases. Looked up from germline, CDR1 is SGHRS and CDR2 is YFSETQ. The CDR3 consists of 15 residues. Trimming at V came to 1 base and at J to 5 bases, leaving 6 bases not matched to a gene. CDR3 sequence reads: CASSLTTGTGETQYF. The CDR3 nucleotides are TGCGCCAGCAGCTTGACTACCGGGACAGGGGAGACCCAGTACTTC.

This clone appeared once. The rearrangement joins TRBV13 to TRBJ1-4; 10 bases match TRBD1. This CDR3 is 14 amino acids long. Germline values: CDR1 PRHDT, CDR2 FYEKMQ (reference sequence). The junction had 5 bases not matched to a gene; V was cut back by 5 bases and J by 8 bases. The CDR3 DNA reads as TGTGCCAGCAGCCGCAGGGACAGGGGAGAAAAACTGTTTTTT. This translates into CASSRRDRGEKLFF.

The chain has TRBV19 and TRBJ1-2, with D possibly being TRBD1 (5 bases). The CDR3 contains 14 residues. Germline V gene data show CDR1 as LNHDA and CDR2 as SQIVND (reference sequence). Trimming took 3 bases from V and 4 from J, leaving 12 bases between them. Here the CDR3 reads CASSMQGILYGYTF. CDR3 bases: TGTGCCAGTAGTATGCAGGGAATTCTCTATGGCTACACCTTC.

The CDR3 DNA sequence: TGCGCCAGCAGCCTGAGCGGGGGGTTCACAGATACGCAGTATTTT. Translated, it gives CASSLSGGFTDTQYF. The rearrangement joins TRBV4-1 to TRBJ2-3, with 9 bases aligning to TRBD2. This CDR3 spans 15 amino acids. V was clipped by 4 bases and J by 2 bases; unmatched bases: 4. Germline V gene lookup returns CDR1 MGHRA and CDR2 YSYEKL.

This chain joins TRBV7-9 and TRBJ1-1, with D tentatively TRBD1 (6 bases). CDR3 size: 18 residues. Germline V CDR1 and CDR2: SEHNR, FQNEAQ (reference sequence). V dropped 6 bases and J dropped 6 bases, with 29 bases sitting between them. CDR3 bases: TGTGCCAGCAGAGCAGCTCGATATGGGATGGGGGGCGCGGCTGAAGCTTTCTTT. Its protein product is CASRAARYGMGGAAEAFF.

This sequence joins TRBV7-8 and TRBJ2-5; no firm D call. With 5 bases removed from V and 4 bases from J, the gap between germline ends came to 11 bases. Germline-derived CDR1 and CDR2 are SGHVS and FQNEAQ. The CDR3 runs to 13 residues. As DNA, the CDR3 is TGTGCCAGCAGCCCGAACCGCGGAGAGACCCAGTACTTC. Protein: CASSPNRGETQYF.

V is TRBV6-1 and J is TRBJ2-7; 9 bases line up with TRBD2. The V gene end was trimmed by 6 bases and the J gene end by 0 bases; junction bases not matched to a gene: 6. From germline, CDR1 is MNHNS and CDR2 SASEGT. There are 15 residues in the CDR3. For the CDR3, the DNA is TGTGCCAGCAGGCCTAGCGGGATGAGCTCCTACGAGCAGTACTTC. Amino acids: CASRPSGMSSYEQYF.

This clone showed up just a few times. This chain joins TRBV28 and TRBJ1-5, with D possibly matching TRBD1 (5 bases). Trimming shortened V by 5 bases and J by 7 bases, and 18 bases separated the two germline ends. There are 15 residues in the CDR3. Per germline, CDR1 MDHEN and CDR2 SYDVKM. The CDR3 DNA reads TGTGCCAGCAGTGTGGGGCAGGGCTTTAGGCAGCCCCAGCATTTT. This encodes CASSVGQGFRQPQHF.

The chain is built from TRBV7-6 and TRBJ2-2, with D hard to call. Deletions cut 4 bases from V and 1 base from J, with 13 bases between. The CDR3 extends over 16 amino acids. From germline, CDR1 is SGHVS and CDR2 FNYEAQ. The CDR3 region is CASSSSGLGNTGELFF. DNA for the CDR3: TGTGCCAGCAGCTCCTCGGGTTTAGGGAACACCGGGGAGCTGTTTTTT.

The J gene is TRBJ1-5, the V gene TRBV7-2; 7 bases line up with TRBD1. The CDR3 loop spans 15 amino acids. V lost 5 bases, J lost 4 bases, and 8 bases stayed unmatched. Germline V gene lookup returns CDR1 SGHTA and CDR2 FQGNSA. CDR3 residues: CASSPRTGLNQPQHF. DNA of the CDR3: TGTGCCAGCAGCCCGAGGACAGGCTTAAATCAGCCCCAGCATTTT.

This chain links TRBV5-1 with TRBJ2-7; TRBD2 agrees at 10 bases. The CDR3 is made up of 15 amino acids. V lost 3 bases and J lost 3; bases outside the gene matches: 6. Germline CDR1 SGHRS, CDR2 YFSETQ. Here the CDR3 DNA reads TGCGCCAGCAGCTACCTAGCGGGAGCGGGCTACGAGCAGTACTTC. As protein: CASSYLAGAGYEQYF.

The chain employs TRBV11-2 and TRBJ1-2; D may be TRBD1 (5 bases). V dropped 5 bases and J dropped 2 bases, with 12 bases sitting between them. The germline V gene has CDR1 SGHAT and CDR2 FQNNGV. This CDR3 contains 14 residues. CDR3 sequence (DNA): TGTGCCAGCAGCCGCTTGGGGGTAAACTATGGCTACACCTTC. Its protein is CASSRLGVNYGYTF.

The chain is built from TRBV27 and TRBJ1-1, with TRBD1 as a possible D gene (6 bases). Per the germline V gene, CDR1 is MNHEY and CDR2 is SMNVEV (reference sequence). Deletions cut 5 bases from V and 1 base from J, with 8 bases between. The CDR3 is 13 residues long. The CDR3 nucleotides read TGTGCCAGCAGTGGACAGCGGAACACTGAAGCTTTCTTT. Amino acids: CASSGQRNTEAFF.

The chain is built from TRBV5-6 and TRBJ1-2; D perhaps matches TRBD1 (5 bases). The CDR3 extends over 11 amino acids. V was cut by 3 bases and J by 10 bases, with 10 bases left in between. Germline V gene lookup returns CDR1 SGHDT and CDR2 YYEEEE. CDR3 sequence reads: CASSSTGDYTF. DNA of the CDR3: TGTGCCAGCAGCTCTACAGGAGACTACACCTTC.

The V gene is TRBV29-1, the J gene TRBJ2-7, with 8 bases that match TRBD2. CDR1 and CDR2 (germline): SQVTM, ANQGSEA. V lost 6 bases, J lost 0 bases, and 4 bases stayed unmatched. The CDR3 consists of 13 residues. The CDR3 nucleotides are TGCAGCGTCAGCGGGGGCACCTCCTACGAGCAGTACTTC. Its translation: CSVSGGTSYEQYF.

DNA of the CDR3: TGTGCCACCAGCAGGAACAAAGACACCGGGGAGCTGTTTTTT. Its translation is CATSRNKDTGELFF. This rearrangement joins TRBV15 to TRBJ2-2; D gene uncertain. Trimming took off 3 bases at V and 3 bases at J, with 8 bases between the two ends. The CDR3 consists of 14 residues. The germline gives CDR1 LNHNV, CDR2 YYDKDF (reference sequence).

The rearrangement links TRBV16 to TRBJ1-1; the D gene is possibly TRBD1 (5 bases). The CDR3 is 14 residues long. V dropped 2 bases and J dropped 5 bases, with 12 bases sitting between them. Per germline, CDR1 KGHSY and CDR2 FQNENV. The CDR3 sequence is CASSQQGGQTEAFF. CDR3 DNA: TGTGCCAGCAGCCAACAGGGAGGGCAGACTGAAGCTTTCTTT.

This chain uses TRBV28 with TRBJ1-5; D perhaps matches TRBD1 (6 bases). Germline assignment: CDR1 MDHEN and CDR2 SYDVKM. This CDR3 contains 13 residues. The V and J ends lost 10 bases and 4 bases respectively, with 14 bases between them. The CDR3 here is CATYRVGNQPQHF. In nucleotides, the CDR3 is TGTGCCACCTACAGGGTAGGAAATCAGCCCCAGCATTTT.

This chain connects TRBV29-1 to TRBJ2-7, with D perhaps matching TRBD1 (5 bases). The CDR3 runs 15 residues. CDR1 SQVTM and CDR2 ANQGSEA come from the germline V gene. The germline V and J ends were trimmed by 0 bases and 3 bases, with 15 bases remaining between them. In DNA, the CDR3 is TGCAGCGTTGAAGATCCCTTCGGACAAATCTACGAGCAGTACTTC. Its protein product is CSVEDPFGQIYEQYF.

The chain joins TRBV6-6 to TRBJ2-7; a possible D gene is TRBD2 (7 bases). V lost 7 bases and J 0 bases, leaving 19 bases between the germline ends. Germline assignment: CDR1 MNHNY and CDR2 SVGAGI (reference sequence). CDR3 length: 16 residues. CDR3 nucleotides: TGTGCCAGCACTGACAAGAGAGCGGGACACTCCTACGAGCAGTACTTC. Protein: CASTDKRAGHSYEQYF.

CDR3 loop: CASSGLAGTGELFF. CDR3 nucleotides: TGTGCCAGCTCAGGACTAGCGGGGACCGGGGAGCTGTTTTTT. V and J are TRBV18 and TRBJ2-2; 12 bases align to TRBD2. Germline V gene sequence: CDR1 KGHSH, CDR2 LQKENI. V was clipped by 5 bases and J by 5 bases; unmatched bases: 0. The length of the CDR3 is 14 residues.

In its sample, this clone was seen once. This chain connects TRBV20-1 to TRBJ1-2, with TRBD1 matching over 9 bases. The CDR3 sequence is 11 residues long. The germline CDR1 and CDR2 sequences are DFQATT and SNEGSKA (reference sequence). Trimming took 5 bases from V and 10 from J; bases not matched to a gene: 5. CDR3 DNA: TGCAGTGCTCCCCGGGACAGGGCCTACACCTTC. Its protein product is CSAPRDRAYTF.

The chain has TRBV28 and TRBJ2-1; 9 bases match TRBD1. CDR3 length: 14 amino acids. With 6 bases clipped from V and 6 bases from J, the junction kept 6 bases outside the gene matches. The germline V gene encodes CDR1 MDHEN and CDR2 SYDVKM. Here the CDR3 DNA reads TGTGCCAGCAGGGAAGGGACAGGGCCCAATGAGCAGTTCTTC. It translates to CASREGTGPNEQFF.

This clone was recorded a few times. This rearrangement joins TRBV5-6 to TRBJ2-5; the D gene could be TRBD1 or TRBD2 (5 bases each). This CDR3 comprises 18 residues. The V gene's germline CDR1 is SGHDT and CDR2 YYEEEE. V was cut by 3 bases and J by 5 bases, with 26 bases left in between. CDR3 sequence: CASSSQVVLRGRGETQYF. The CDR3 DNA reads TGTGCCAGCAGCTCACAGGTGGTGCTCCGAGGCCGAGGGGAGACCCAGTACTTC.

This sequence joins TRBV27 and TRBJ1-6; TRBD1 matches 8 bases. The trim removed 2 bases at V and 7 bases at J, leaving 4 bases unmatched. The CDR3 sequence is 15 residues long. The germline CDR1 and CDR2 sequences are MNHEY and SMNVEV (reference sequence). CDR3 DNA: TGTGCCAGCAGTTTAGGTACAGGGGGGAATTCACCCCTCCACTTT. Its protein is CASSLGTGGNSPLHF.